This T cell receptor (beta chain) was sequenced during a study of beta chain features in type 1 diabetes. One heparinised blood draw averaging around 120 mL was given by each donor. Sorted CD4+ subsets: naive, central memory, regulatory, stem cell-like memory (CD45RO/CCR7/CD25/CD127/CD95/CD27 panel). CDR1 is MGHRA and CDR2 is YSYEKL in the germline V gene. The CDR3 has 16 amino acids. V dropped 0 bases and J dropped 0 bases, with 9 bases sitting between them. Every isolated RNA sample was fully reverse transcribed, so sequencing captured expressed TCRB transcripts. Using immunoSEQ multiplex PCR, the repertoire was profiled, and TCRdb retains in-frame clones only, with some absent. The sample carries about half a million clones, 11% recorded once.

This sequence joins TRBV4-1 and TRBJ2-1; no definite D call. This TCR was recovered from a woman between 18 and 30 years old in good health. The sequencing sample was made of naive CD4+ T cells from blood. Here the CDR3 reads CASSQDPGGSYNEQFF. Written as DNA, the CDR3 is TGCGCCAGCAGCCAAGATCCGGGCGGCTCCTACAATGAGCAGTTCTTC.